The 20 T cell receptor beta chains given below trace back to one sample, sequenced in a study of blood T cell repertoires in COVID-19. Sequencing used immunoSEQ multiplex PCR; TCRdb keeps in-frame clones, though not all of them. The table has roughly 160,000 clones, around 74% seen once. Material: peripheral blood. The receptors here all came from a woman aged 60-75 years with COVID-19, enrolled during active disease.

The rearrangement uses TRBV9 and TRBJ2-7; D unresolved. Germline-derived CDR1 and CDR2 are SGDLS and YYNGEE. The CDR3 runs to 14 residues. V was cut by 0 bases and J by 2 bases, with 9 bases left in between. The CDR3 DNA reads TGTGCCAGCAGCGTAGGTACGGTCCCCTACGAGCAGTACTTC. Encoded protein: CASSVGTVPYEQYF.

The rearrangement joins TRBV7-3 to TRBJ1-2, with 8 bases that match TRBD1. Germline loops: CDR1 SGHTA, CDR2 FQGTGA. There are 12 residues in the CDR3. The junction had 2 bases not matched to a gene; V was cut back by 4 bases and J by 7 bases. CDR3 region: CASSSGQGGYTF. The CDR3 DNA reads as TGTGCCAGCAGCTCAGGACAGGGTGGCTACACCTTC.

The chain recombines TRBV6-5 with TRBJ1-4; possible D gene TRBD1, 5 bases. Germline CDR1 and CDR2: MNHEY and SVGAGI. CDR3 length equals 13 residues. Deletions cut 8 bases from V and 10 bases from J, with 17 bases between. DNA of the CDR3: TGTGCCAGCCGAAGGGGCGACCCAGGAAAACTGTTTTTT. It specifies CASRRGDPGKLFF.

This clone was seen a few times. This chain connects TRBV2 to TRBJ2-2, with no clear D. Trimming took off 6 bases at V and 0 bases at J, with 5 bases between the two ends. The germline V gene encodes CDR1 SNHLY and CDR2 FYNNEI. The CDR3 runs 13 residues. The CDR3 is CASRQTNTGELFF. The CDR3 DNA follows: TGTGCCAGCAGGCAGACGAACACCGGGGAGCTGTTTTTT.

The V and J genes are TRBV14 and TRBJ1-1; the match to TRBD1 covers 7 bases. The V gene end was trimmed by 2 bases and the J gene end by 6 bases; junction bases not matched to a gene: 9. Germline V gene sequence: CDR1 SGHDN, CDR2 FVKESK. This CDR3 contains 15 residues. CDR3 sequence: CASSQFGQVNPEAFF. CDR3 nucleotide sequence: TGTGCCAGCAGCCAATTCGGACAGGTAAATCCTGAAGCTTTCTTT. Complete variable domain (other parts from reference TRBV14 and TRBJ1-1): EAGVTQFPSHSVIEKGQTVTLRCDPISGHDNLYWYRRVMGKEIKFLLHFVKESKQDESGMPNNRFLAERTGGTYSTLKVQPAELEDSGVYFCASSQFGQVNPEAFFGQGTRLTVV.

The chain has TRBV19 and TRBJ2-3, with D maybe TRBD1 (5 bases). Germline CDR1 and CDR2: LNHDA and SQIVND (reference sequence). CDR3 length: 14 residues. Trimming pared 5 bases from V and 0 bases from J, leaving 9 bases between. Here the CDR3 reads CASSFRASTDTQYF. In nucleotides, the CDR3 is TGTGCCAGTAGTTTCAGGGCTAGCACAGATACGCAGTATTTT.

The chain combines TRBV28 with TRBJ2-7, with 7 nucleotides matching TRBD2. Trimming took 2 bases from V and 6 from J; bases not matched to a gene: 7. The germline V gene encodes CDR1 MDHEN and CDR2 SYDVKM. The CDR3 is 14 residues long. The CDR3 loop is CASSLAGDFREQYV. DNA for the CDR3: TGTGCCAGCAGTTTAGCGGGGGACTTCCGCGAGCAGTACGTC.

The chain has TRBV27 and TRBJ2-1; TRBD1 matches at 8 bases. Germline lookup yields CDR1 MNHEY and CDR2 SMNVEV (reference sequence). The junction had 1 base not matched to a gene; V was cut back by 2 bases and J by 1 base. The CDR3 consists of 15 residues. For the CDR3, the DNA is TGTGCCAGCAGTTTACAGGGGGCATCCTACAATGAGCAGTTCTTC. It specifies CASSLQGASYNEQFF.

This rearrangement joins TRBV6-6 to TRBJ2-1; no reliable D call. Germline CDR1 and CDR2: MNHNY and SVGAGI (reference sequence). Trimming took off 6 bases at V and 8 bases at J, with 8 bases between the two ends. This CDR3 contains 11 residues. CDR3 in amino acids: CASSITDEQFF. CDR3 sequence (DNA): TGTGCCAGCAGCATAACGGATGAGCAGTTCTTC.

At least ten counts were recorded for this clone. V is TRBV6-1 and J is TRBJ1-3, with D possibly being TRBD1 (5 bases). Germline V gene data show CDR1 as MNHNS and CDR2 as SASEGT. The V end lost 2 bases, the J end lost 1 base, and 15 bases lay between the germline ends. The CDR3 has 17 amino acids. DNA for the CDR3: TGTGCCAGCAGTGAAAGGCAGGGTTTGGCATCTGGAAACACCATATATTTT. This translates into CASSERQGLASGNTIYF.

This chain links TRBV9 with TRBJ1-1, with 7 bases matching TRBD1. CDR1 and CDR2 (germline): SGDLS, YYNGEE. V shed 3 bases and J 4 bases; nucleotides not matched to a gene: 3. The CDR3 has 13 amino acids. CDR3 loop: CASSAGGGTEAFF. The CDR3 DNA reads TGTGCCAGCAGCGCAGGGGGTGGCACTGAAGCTTTCTTT.

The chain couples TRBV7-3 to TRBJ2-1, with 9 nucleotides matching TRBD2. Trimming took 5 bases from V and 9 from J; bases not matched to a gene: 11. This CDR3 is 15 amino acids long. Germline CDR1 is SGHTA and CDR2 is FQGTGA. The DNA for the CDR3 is TGTGCCAGCAGCCCCCGGGTAGCGGGAGAGGCTGAGCAGTTCTTC. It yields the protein CASSPRVAGEAEQFF.

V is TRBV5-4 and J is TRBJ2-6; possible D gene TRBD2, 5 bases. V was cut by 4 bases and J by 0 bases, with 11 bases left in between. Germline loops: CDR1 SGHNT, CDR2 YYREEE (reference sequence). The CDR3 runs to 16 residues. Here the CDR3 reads CASSHGLRSGANVLTF. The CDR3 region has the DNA TGTGCCAGCAGCCATGGACTCCGCTCTGGGGCCAACGTCCTGACTTTC.

Here the CDR3 reads CASSFGGGRETQYF. In DNA form, the CDR3 reads TGTGCCAGCAGCTTCGGGGGTGGGAGGGAGACCCAGTACTTC. The chain combines TRBV5-6 with TRBJ2-5; possibly TRBD2 for D (6 bases). The CDR3 covers 14 residues. V lost 2 bases and J 5 bases, leaving 13 bases between the germline ends. Germline V CDR1 and CDR2: SGHDT, YYEEEE.

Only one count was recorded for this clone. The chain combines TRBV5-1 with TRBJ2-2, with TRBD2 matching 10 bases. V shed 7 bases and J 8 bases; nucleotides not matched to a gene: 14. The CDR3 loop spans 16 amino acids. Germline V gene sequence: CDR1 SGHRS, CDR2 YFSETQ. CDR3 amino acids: CASSTPGAGGIGELFF. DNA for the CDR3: TGCGCCAGCTCCACTCCCGGAGCGGGGGGGATAGGGGAGCTGTTTTTT.

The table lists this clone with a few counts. CDR3 DNA sequence: TGTGCCAGCAGCTTAGAGGGACAGGGCTCAAATGAGCAGTTCTTC. Translated: CASSLEGQGSNEQFF. This chain links TRBV7-6 with TRBJ2-1, with 9 bases identical to TRBD1. The CDR3 is 15 amino acids. CDR1 is SGHVS and CDR2 is FNYEAQ in the germline V gene. V shed 1 base and J 7 bases; nucleotides not matched to a gene: 5.

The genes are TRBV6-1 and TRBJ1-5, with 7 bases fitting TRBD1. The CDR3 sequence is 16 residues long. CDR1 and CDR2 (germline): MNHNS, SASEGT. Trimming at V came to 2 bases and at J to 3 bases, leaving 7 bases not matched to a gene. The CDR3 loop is CASSEFPDRVNQPQHF. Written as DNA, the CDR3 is TGTGCCAGCAGTGAATTTCCTGACAGGGTCAATCAGCCCCAGCATTTT.

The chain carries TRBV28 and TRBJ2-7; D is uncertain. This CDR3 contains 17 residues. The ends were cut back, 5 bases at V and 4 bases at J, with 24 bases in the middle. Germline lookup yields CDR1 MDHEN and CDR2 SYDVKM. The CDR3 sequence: CASSLRRVPLITYEQYV. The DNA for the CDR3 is TGTGCCAGCAGTCTAAGACGGGTTCCACTAATCACATACGAGCAGTACGTC.

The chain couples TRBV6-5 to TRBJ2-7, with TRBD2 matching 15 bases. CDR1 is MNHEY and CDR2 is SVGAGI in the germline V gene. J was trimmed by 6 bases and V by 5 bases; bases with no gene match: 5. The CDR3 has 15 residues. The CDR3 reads CASSPRTSGGGEQYV. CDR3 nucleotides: TGTGCCAGCAGTCCCCGGACTAGCGGGGGGGGCGAGCAGTACGTC.

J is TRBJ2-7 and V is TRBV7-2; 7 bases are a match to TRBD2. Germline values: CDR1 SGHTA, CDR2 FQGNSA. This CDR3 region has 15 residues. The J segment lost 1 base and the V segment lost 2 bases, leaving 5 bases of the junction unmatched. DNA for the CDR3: TGTGCCAGCAGCTTAAGCCGGGGAGGGTCCTACGAGCAGTACTTC. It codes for CASSLSRGGSYEQYF.